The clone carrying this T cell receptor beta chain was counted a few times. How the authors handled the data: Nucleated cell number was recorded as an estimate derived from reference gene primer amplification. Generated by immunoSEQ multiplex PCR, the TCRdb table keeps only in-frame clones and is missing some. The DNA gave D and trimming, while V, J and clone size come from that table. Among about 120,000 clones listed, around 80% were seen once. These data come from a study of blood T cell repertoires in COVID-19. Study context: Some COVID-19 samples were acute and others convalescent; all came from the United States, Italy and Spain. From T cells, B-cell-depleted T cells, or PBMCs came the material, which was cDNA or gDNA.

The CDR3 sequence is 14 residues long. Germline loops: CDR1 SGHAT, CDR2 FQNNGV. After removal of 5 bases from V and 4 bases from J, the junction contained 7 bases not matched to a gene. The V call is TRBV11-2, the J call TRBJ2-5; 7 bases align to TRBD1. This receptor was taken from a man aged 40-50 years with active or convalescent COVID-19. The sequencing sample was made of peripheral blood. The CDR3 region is CASSGLGTVETQYF. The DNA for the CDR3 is TGTGCCAGCAGCGGGTTAGGGACAGTAGAGACCCAGTACTTC.